This TCR beta chain was recovered during a study of blood T cell repertoires in COVID-19. Study background: Sites across the United States, Italy and Spain contributed samples from acute and convalescent COVID-19. Sources were T cells, B-cell-depleted T cells, or PBMCs; the material itself was cDNA or gDNA.

V dropped 1 base and J dropped 4; count of bases not matched to a gene: 4. Germline lookup yields CDR1 SGHTA and CDR2 FQGNSA. This CDR3 is built from 15 residues. Methods used by the authors: Cell counts per sample came from amplifying reference gene primers. Profiled with immunoSEQ multiplex PCR; TCRdb holds only in-frame clones, not every one. From that table come the V and J calls and clone size; the DNA was used to work out D and trimming. The table records a few hundred thousand clones, approximately 80% of them present only once. The sample was peripheral blood. V is TRBV7-2 and J is TRBJ2-5; 9 bases map to TRBD2. The sequence came from a human donor in a cohort sampled during active COVID-19. The DNA of the CDR3 is TGTGCCAGCAGCTTAGAACTAGCGGGCGGAGAGACCCAGTACTTC. Amino acid sequence: CASSLELAGGETQYF.